The clone carrying this T cell receptor beta chain was recorded only once. Clones were read by immunoSEQ multiplex PCR, and TCRdb kept only the in-frame ones, dropping some. The sample includes roughly 500,000 clones, 79% seen only once; the top ten take 10% to 15%. CDR1 is LNHDA, CDR2 SQIVND, per germline (reference sequence). This CDR3 contains 14 residues. V was pared by 5 bases and J by 3 bases, with 6 bases of the junction left unmatched. This sample was taken from a study of shared clonotypes between healthy human individuals. Adult Caucasians living in Nashville, Tennessee made up all of the donors.

The V gene is TRBV19, the J gene TRBJ2-7, with 8 bases fitting TRBD1. The source material was PBMCs. This TCR came from a woman between 35 and 50 years old in good health. Some clones in this sample may be carry-over from other donors' samples. CDR3 sequence: CASSSRDRHYEQYF. The CDR3 DNA is TGTGCCAGTAGTTCCCGGGACAGGCACTACGAGCAGTACTTC.